The 9 T cell receptor beta chains below come from one sample, sequenced in a study of breast tumors, draining lymph nodes, adjacent tissues. Breast cancer patients provided tissue from their axillary draining lymph nodes. Via MiXCR, TCRdb re-called the multiplex PCR reads, giving one row per CDR3 protein. The sample lists about 270,000 distinct CDR3 sequences; 30% to 35% were seen once. The sample comprised axillary lymph node tissue. These receptor sequences come from a female donor with breast cancer. Some clones in this sample may be carry-over from other donors' samples.

This chain joins TRBV7-3 and TRBJ2-2, with 14 nucleotides matching TRBD2. This CDR3 is built from 19 residues. With V trimmed by 5 bases and J by 6 bases, 14 bases remained unmatched. Germline assignment: CDR1 SGHTA and CDR2 FQGTGA. CDR3 sequence (DNA): TGTGCCAGCAGCACCACATCCGGGACTAGCGGGAGAAGCCCCGGGGAGCTGTTTTTT. Translating gives CASSTTSGTSGRSPGELFF.

In this sample, this clonotype turned up many times. The rearrangement links TRBV20-1 to TRBJ2-1; TRBD1 might be the D (6 bases). Germline V gene lookup returns CDR1 DFQATT and CDR2 SNEGSKA (reference sequence). Deletions cut 2 bases from V and 7 bases from J, with 21 bases between. This CDR3 has 16 residues. CDR3 amino acids: CSARPMALRGGNEQFF. The CDR3 DNA reads TGCAGTGCTAGACCGATGGCGTTGCGAGGGGGAAATGAGCAGTTCTTC.

This clonotype was detected ten times or more. The V gene is TRBV10-2, the J gene TRBJ1-5; a possible D gene is TRBD1 (5 bases). The CDR3 is 15 amino acids. Germline loops: CDR1 WSHSY, CDR2 SAAADI. Trimming removed 5 bases from V and 0 bases from J, with 11 bases in between. Written as DNA, the CDR3 is TGCGCCAGCAGTTACAGGAAGGATAGCAATCAGCCCCAGCATTTT. Protein product: CASSYRKDSNQPQHF.

The table lists this clonotype with many counts. This chain links TRBV19 with TRBJ1-6, with D maybe TRBD1 (6 bases). Trimming shortened V by 5 bases and J by 6 bases, and 20 bases separated the two germline ends. Germline CDR1 LNHDA, CDR2 SQIVND (reference sequence). The CDR3 has 17 residues. Here the CDR3 DNA reads TGTGCCAGTAGTCCCCTTGGCAGGGGTGGGGGTAATTCACCCCTCCACTTT. It codes for CASSPLGRGGGNSPLHF.

This clonotype was recorded at least ten times. This chain links TRBV19 with TRBJ2-3; 8 bases match TRBD2. Germline V gene sequence: CDR1 LNHDA, CDR2 SQIVND (reference sequence). The trim removed 3 bases at V and 0 bases at J, leaving 8 bases unmatched. This CDR3 comprises 17 residues. CDR3 residues: CASSMDPGGGSTDTQYF. CDR3 nucleotides: TGTGCCAGTAGTATGGACCCCGGCGGGGGGAGCACAGATACGCAGTATTTT.

As concerns this clonotype: A read error may be the cause here, since a much bigger clone is one base away. Here the CDR3 omits its conserved ending phenylalanine or tryptophan, so a read error is the likely source. The chain has TRBV12-3 or TRBV12-4 and TRBJ2-3; TRBD2 matches 11 bases. The CDR3 contains 15 residues. Losses at the gene ends were 7 bases for V and 6 bases for J; bases not matched to a gene: 9. As DNA, the CDR3 is TGTGCCAGCATTGGGCTTAGCGGGAGGGCGGATACGCAGTATTCT. Translating gives CASIGLSGRADTQYS.

This clonotype appeared many times. V usage is TRBV15 and J usage is TRBJ2-1; D not certain. The CDR3 is 17 residues long. Germline assignment: CDR1 LNHNV and CDR2 YYDKDF (reference sequence). The V end was cut by 5 bases, the J end by 0 bases, with 17 bases between. The CDR3 coding sequence is TGTGCCACCAGCCCCTTTGGCTCCGTGAGCTCCTACAATGAGCAGTTCTTC. Amino acid sequence: CATSPFGSVSSYNEQFF.

The chain combines TRBV6-1 with TRBJ2-3; TRBD2 matches 11 bases. This CDR3 has 15 amino acids. The V and J ends lost 6 bases and 6 bases, in that order; junction bases with no gene match: 8. The germline CDR1 and CDR2 sequences are MNHNS and SASEGT. This chain's CDR3 is CASSLLAGGGDTQYF. The CDR3 DNA sequence: TGTGCCAGCAGCCTGCTAGCGGGAGGCGGTGATACGCAGTATTTT.

This clonotype has a single count. A read error may account for a junction end that differs from germline. The V gene is TRBV12-3 or TRBV12-4, the J gene TRBJ2-1, with 11 bases aligning to TRBD2. The CDR3 contains 15 residues. CDR3 coding DNA: TGTGCCAGCAGCCGCGGGACTAGCGGACACAATGATCAGTTCTTC. It encodes CASSRGTSGHNDQFF.